The 3 T cell receptor beta chains in this list originate from one sample, sequenced in a study of graft-versus-host responses after intestinal transplantation (dated by TCRdb to the early 2020s). The library came from the immunoSEQ multiplex PCR assay. What TCRdb holds here is the immuneACCESS table cut down to in-frame rearrangements. Part of the clones is not present; checked against another copy, under half of the missing clones reflect an unresolved V gene, and the others are unexplained. The table for this sample lists fewer than 120,000 clones; approximately 92% of them were counted only once. Clones ranked in the top ten supply roughly 0.5% of the sample. In light of the paper, this sample's time point label describes: cells obtained before transplantation from donor or recipient. No antigen has been assigned to these receptors. This specimen was unstimulated CD8+ T cells sorted from spleen or lymph node cells, taken before intestinal transplant. The receptors come from a human donor who received an intestinal transplant.

The rearrangement joins TRBV7-2 to TRBJ1-3; a weak D match, TRBD1 (5 bases). The CDR3 extends over 15 amino acids. V lost 6 bases, J lost 0 bases, and 12 bases lay in between. Germline values: CDR1 SGHTA, CDR2 FQGNSA. The CDR3 sequence: CASSRDGLSGNTIYF. As DNA, the CDR3 is TGTGCCAGCAGTCGGGACGGACTCTCTGGAAACACCATATATTTT.

This chain joins TRBV7-6 and TRBJ2-5; D ambiguous. This CDR3 comprises 12 residues. Germline CDR1 and CDR2: SGHVS and FNYEAQ. V dropped 6 bases and J dropped 5 bases, with 10 bases sitting between them. Here the CDR3 reads CASRTSGETQYF. The CDR3 DNA reads as TGTGCCAGCAGGACATCGGGTGAGACCCAGTACTTC.

This clone is a singleton in its sample. The rearrangement joins TRBV5-4 to TRBJ2-7; no definite D call. CDR1 is SGHNT and CDR2 is YYREEE in the germline V gene (reference sequence). Trimming pared 4 bases from V and 3 bases from J, leaving 8 bases between. This CDR3 spans 12 amino acids. CDR3 sequence: CASSILNYEQYF. In nucleotides, the CDR3 is TGTGCCAGCAGCATCCTAAACTACGAGCAGTACTTC.